This TCR beta chain was sequenced in a study of blood T cell repertoires in COVID-19. On the study more broadly: T cells, B-cell-depleted T cells, or PBMCs provided the cDNA or gDNA that served as material.

Trimming at V came to 6 bases and at J to 6 bases, leaving 1 base not matched to a gene. The CDR3 extends over 12 amino acids. Germline-derived CDR1 and CDR2 are SNHLY and FYNNEI. The assay was immunoSEQ multiplex PCR, and TCRdb's table has in-frame clones only and misses some. Altogether about 210,000 clones are present, about 90% being singletons, with the ten largest covering around 1.2%. This clone was seen a handful of times. This chain joins TRBV2 and TRBJ2-7; 11 bases agree with TRBD2. The sample taken for sequencing was peripheral blood. The TCR comes from a man younger than 40 with acute or convalescent COVID-19. CDR3 in DNA: TGTGCCAGCAGACTAGCGGGAGTCGAGCAGTACTTC. Protein product: CASRLAGVEQYF.